The 27 T cell receptor beta chains in this list originate from one sample, sequenced in a study of T cells in Graves' hyperthyroidism and ophthalmopathy. Template material for amplifying TCR beta CDR3 regions consisted of RNA transcripts. A set of HTBI primers served as the primers for a first-round RT-PCR of the TCR CDR3. TCRdb redid the calling of the multiplex PCR reads with MiXCR, one entry per CDR3 protein. This table holds over 250,000 distinct CDR3 sequences, about 20% found once. The sample taken for sequencing was blood. Source of these receptors: a man aged 30-40 years with Graves' ophthalmopathy.

The chain links TRBV5-1 to TRBJ1-2; D remains unclear. The CDR3 has 14 amino acids. V gave up 5 bases and J gave up 2 bases, with 13 bases separating them. Germline-derived CDR1 and CDR2 are SGHRS and YFSETQ. CDR3 amino acids: CASRSRAANYGYTF. CDR3 nucleotide sequence: TGCGCCAGCAGATCCCGGGCGGCAAACTATGGCTACACCTTC.

This clonotype was observed a few times. This chain uses TRBV28 with TRBJ2-1; D is unresolved. CDR3 size: 14 residues. CDR1 and CDR2 from the germline V gene are MDHEN and SYDVKM. Trimming took 2 bases from V and 1 from J, leaving 6 bases between them. The DNA for the CDR3 is TGTGCCAGCAGTTTAAGGCAGTCCTACAATGAGCAGTTCTTC. Translating it yields CASSLRQSYNEQFF. The full variable domain, its missing parts supplied by reference TRBV28 and TRBJ2-1, is DVKVTQSSRYLVKRTGEKVFLECVQDMDHENMFWYRQDPGLGLRLIYFSYDVKMKEKGDIPEGYSVSREKKERFSLILESASTNQTSMYLCASSLRQSYNEQFFGPGTRLTVL.

Ten or more counts support this clonotype. V usage is TRBV11-2 and J usage is TRBJ1-2; TRBD1 matches 8 bases. This CDR3 has 14 residues. Unmatched junction bases numbered 7, after V lost 6 bases and J lost 4 bases. Germline-derived CDR1 and CDR2 are SGHAT and FQNNGV. CDR3 sequence: CASRGQGIVYGYTF. The CDR3 coding sequence is TGTGCCAGCAGAGGACAGGGAATTGTCTATGGCTACACCTTC.

This clonotype was observed a handful of times. J is TRBJ2-5 and V is TRBV5-1; TRBD1 aligns across 7 bases. The CDR3 sequence is 16 residues long. V shed 4 bases, J shed 5 bases, and the junction held 14 bases outside the gene matches. From germline, CDR1 is SGHRS and CDR2 YFSETQ. In DNA form, the CDR3 reads TGCGCCAGCAGCCTGGCCGCAACAGGGGATCTGGAGACCCAGTACTTC. It codes for CASSLAATGDLETQYF.

This clonotype was recorded many times. The chain has TRBV9 and TRBJ1-1; weak D call: TRBD1 (5 bases). CDR1 and CDR2 from the germline V gene are SGDLS and YYNGEE. The CDR3 runs to 15 residues. V shed 0 bases and J shed 6 bases, with 15 bases lying between them. The CDR3 here is CASSVGSRGAAEAFF. In nucleotides, the CDR3 is TGTGCCAGCAGCGTAGGTTCGAGGGGCGCGGCTGAAGCTTTCTTT.

This clonotype showed up just a few times. The V and J genes are TRBV18 and TRBJ2-2; the D is unclear. V gave up 6 bases and J gave up 4 bases, with 18 bases separating them. The CDR3 contains 16 residues. Germline V lookup: CDR1 KGHSH, CDR2 LQKENI. CDR3 sequence: CASSTLPSSGTGELFF. The CDR3 DNA sequence: TGTGCCAGCTCGACTCTTCCATCGTCGGGCACCGGGGAGCTGTTTTTT.

The V and J genes are TRBV20-1 and TRBJ2-1; 7 bases fit TRBD2. Per the germline V gene, CDR1 is DFQATT and CDR2 is SNEGSKA (reference sequence). Germline trimming cut 3 bases from V and 7 bases from J; bases unmatched to any gene: 12. This CDR3 comprises 15 residues. CDR3 sequence reads: CSASKGRVFWNEQFF. CDR3 in DNA: TGCAGTGCTAGTAAGGGGAGGGTCTTTTGGAATGAGCAGTTCTTC.

This clonotype is a singleton in its sample. The chain links TRBV12-3 or TRBV12-4 to TRBJ2-7, with 13 positions matching TRBD2. The J segment lost 4 bases and the V segment lost 6 bases, leaving 6 bases of the junction unmatched. This CDR3 contains 15 residues. CDR3 sequence (DNA): TGTGCCAGCAGAAAAGGGACTAGCGGGGTATACGAGCAGTACTTC. Amino acid sequence: CASRKGTSGVYEQYF.

This clonotype was detected only a few times. The genes are TRBV2 and TRBJ1-1, with D perhaps matching TRBD1 (5 bases). V shed 8 bases and J shed 1 base, with 11 bases lying between them. There are 13 residues in the CDR3. CDR1 and CDR2 from the germline V gene are SNHLY and FYNNEI. The CDR3 loop is CASGMGGNTEAFF. The CDR3 coding sequence is TGTGCCAGCGGCATGGGGGGGAACACTGAAGCTTTCTTT.

This clonotype has a handful of counts. This chain links TRBV6-1 with TRBJ1-4; D may be TRBD1 (6 bases). The ends were cut back, 5 bases at V and 4 bases at J, with 14 bases in the middle. The CDR3 spans 15 residues. CDR1 MNHNS and CDR2 SASEGT come from the germline V gene. The CDR3 is CASSIIGTSNEKLFF. CDR3 nucleotides: TGTGCCAGCAGTATAATCGGGACAAGTAATGAAAAACTGTTTTTT.

This rearrangement joins TRBV20-1 to TRBJ2-5, with 8 bases aligning to TRBD2. Germline V CDR1 and CDR2: DFQATT, SNEGSKA (reference sequence). V dropped 3 bases and J dropped 4; count of bases not matched to a gene: 7. This CDR3 region has 14 residues. The CDR3 coding sequence is TGCAGTGCTAGTGGCGGGAGGAGGGGAGAGACCCAGTACTTC. Translation: CSASGGRRGETQYF.

This clonotype appeared a few times. This sequence joins TRBV7-8 and TRBJ2-5, with D hard to call. The CDR3 consists of 15 residues. The V gene lost 2 bases and the J gene lost 3 bases, with 13 bases spanning the gap. Germline CDR1 is SGHVS and CDR2 is FQNEAQ. CDR3 in DNA: TGTGCCAGCAGCTTACATCCAGGCCCCAAAGAGACCCAGTACTTC. This encodes CASSLHPGPKETQYF.

J is TRBJ1-2 and V is TRBV6-5; D unresolved. The V end was cut by 4 bases, the J end by 3 bases, with 9 bases between. Germline CDR1 MNHEY, CDR2 SVGAGI. The CDR3 spans 13 residues. CDR3 DNA sequence: TGTGCCAGCAGTTCCCGGGAGCACTATGGCTACACCTTC. Residues: CASSSREHYGYTF.

This clonotype was counted a single time. V gene TRBV2 combines with J gene TRBJ1-2, with 7 bases that match TRBD1. CDR1 and CDR2 from the germline V gene are SNHLY and FYNNEI. The CDR3 contains 14 residues. J was trimmed by 4 bases and V by 6 bases; bases with no gene match: 8. In nucleotides, the CDR3 is TGTGCCAGCAGCACTACAGGGGTTTCCTATGGCTACACCTTC. Translating it yields CASSTTGVSYGYTF.

The rearrangement links TRBV24-1 to TRBJ2-7; 9 bases are a match to TRBD1. CDR3 length: 14 amino acids. V lost 3 bases and J lost 5; bases outside the gene matches: 4. From germline, CDR1 is KGHDR and CDR2 SFDVKD. Here the CDR3 DNA reads TGTGCCACCAGTGATGGGGACAGGGTCCACGAGCAGTACTTC. Its translation is CATSDGDRVHEQYF.

The gene calls are TRBV27 and TRBJ1-2, with 9 bases lining up with TRBD1. After removal of 7 bases from V and 7 bases from J, the junction contained 10 bases not matched to a gene. This CDR3 is 14 amino acids long. CDR1 is MNHEY, CDR2 SMNVEV, per germline (reference sequence). Written as DNA, the CDR3 is TGTGCCAGCACCACACAGGGGGCTACCGCTGGCTACACCTTC. Translation gives CASTTQGATAGYTF.

CDR3 sequence reads: CASSRETGANEKLFF. Written as DNA, the CDR3 is TGTGCCAGCTCACGAGAGACAGGGGCTAATGAAAAACTGTTTTTT. The chain has TRBV18 and TRBJ1-4; 8 nucleotides line up with TRBD1. The CDR3 has 15 residues. V lost 4 bases and J lost 3; bases outside the gene matches: 4. Germline CDR1 reads KGHSH; CDR2 reads LQKENI.

This clonotype was seen more than once but under ten times. The chain has TRBV5-1 and TRBJ2-2; D might be TRBD2 (6 bases). V was pared by 4 bases and J by 2 bases, with 18 bases between. The CDR3 spans 17 residues. Germline lookup yields CDR1 SGHRS and CDR2 YFSETQ. For the CDR3, the DNA is TGCGCCAGCAGCCCTAATCTACCGGGACTTAACACCGGGGAGCTGTTTTTT. It encodes CASSPNLPGLNTGELFF.

The rearrangement joins TRBV2 to TRBJ2-3; D perhaps matches TRBD1 (6 bases). The CDR3 runs 12 residues. Trimming stripped 5 bases from V and 8 bases from J, with 11 bases between. Germline-derived CDR1 and CDR2 are SNHLY and FYNNEI. CDR3 sequence (DNA): TGTGCCAGCAGTTCACAGGGCCGTACGCAGTATTTT. Translation: CASSSQGRTQYF.

This clonotype has ten or more counts. V gene TRBV24-1 combines with J gene TRBJ2-3; 9 nucleotides align to TRBD1. The junction had 5 bases not matched to a gene; V was cut back by 2 bases and J by 0 bases. CDR3 length: 17 amino acids. The germline V gene encodes CDR1 KGHDR and CDR2 SFDVKD. CDR3 loop: CATSDSGTGPSTDTQYF. The CDR3 DNA sequence: TGTGCCACCAGTGATTCGGGGACAGGGCCTAGCACAGATACGCAGTATTTT.

This rearrangement joins TRBV27 to TRBJ1-3; D possibly corresponds to TRBD1 (5 bases). Germline CDR1 MNHEY, CDR2 SMNVEV (reference sequence). CDR3 length: 13 amino acids. The V end was cut by 10 bases, the J end by 1 base, with 11 bases between. The CDR3 region is CAITTGSGNTIYF. CDR3 bases: TGTGCCATCACCACAGGATCTGGAAACACCATATATTTT.

This sequence joins TRBV18 and TRBJ2-1; no clear D gene. The germline V gene encodes CDR1 KGHSH and CDR2 LQKENI. The CDR3 totals 13 residues. V lost 0 bases and J lost 5, with 5 bases in between. In DNA form, the CDR3 reads TGTGCCAGCTCACCACCGAGCGACAATGAGCAGTTCTTC. As protein: CASSPPSDNEQFF.

This clonotype was counted only a few times. V and J are TRBV30 and TRBJ1-5; the D gene is possibly TRBD1 (5 bases). Per germline, CDR1 GTSNPN and CDR2 SVGIG (reference sequence). The length of the CDR3 is 13 residues. Trimming removed 5 bases from V and 2 bases from J, with 10 bases in between. DNA of the CDR3: TGTGCCTGGGCAGGGACCGGCAATCAGCCCCAGCATTTT. As protein: CAWAGTGNQPQHF.

The rearrangement uses TRBV7-3 and TRBJ2-7; D is perhaps TRBD1 or TRBD2 (5 bases each). V was cut by 2 bases and J by 5 bases, with 10 bases left in between. The CDR3 is 13 residues long. CDR1 is SGHTA and CDR2 is FQGTGA in the germline V gene. DNA of the CDR3: TGTGCCAGCAGCTTAGTTGGGGGTAACGAGCAGTACTTC. Translated, it gives CASSLVGGNEQYF.

The V gene is TRBV11-3, the J gene TRBJ2-7; D may match TRBD1 or TRBD2 (5 bases each). The CDR3 loop spans 14 amino acids. Trimming took off 3 bases at V and 5 bases at J, with 14 bases between the two ends. Per the germline V gene, CDR1 is SGHNT and CDR2 is YENEEA. CDR3 loop: CASSFGGGVDEQYF. As DNA, the CDR3 is TGTGCCAGCAGCTTTGGGGGTGGAGTCGACGAGCAGTACTTC.

This clonotype has at least ten counts. The chain employs TRBV20-1 and TRBJ2-5; possibly TRBD2 for D (5 bases). CDR3 size: 14 residues. The V gene lost 3 bases and the J gene lost 1 base, with 12 bases spanning the gap. Per the germline V gene, CDR1 is DFQATT and CDR2 is SNEGSKA (reference sequence). The CDR3 loop reads CSASPGVGQETQYF. CDR3 coding DNA: TGCAGTGCTAGTCCCGGGGTGGGCCAAGAGACCCAGTACTTC.

This clonotype showed up many times. The rearrangement links TRBV20-1 to TRBJ2-7; 8 nucleotides match TRBD2. Losses at the gene ends were 3 bases for V and 2 bases for J; bases not matched to a gene: 9. Looked up from germline, CDR1 is DFQATT and CDR2 is SNEGSKA (reference sequence). The CDR3 consists of 15 residues. Here the CDR3 DNA reads TGCAGTGCTAGCGGGAGGGAGAGGCCGACCTACGAGCAGTACTTC. This codes for CSASGRERPTYEQYF.